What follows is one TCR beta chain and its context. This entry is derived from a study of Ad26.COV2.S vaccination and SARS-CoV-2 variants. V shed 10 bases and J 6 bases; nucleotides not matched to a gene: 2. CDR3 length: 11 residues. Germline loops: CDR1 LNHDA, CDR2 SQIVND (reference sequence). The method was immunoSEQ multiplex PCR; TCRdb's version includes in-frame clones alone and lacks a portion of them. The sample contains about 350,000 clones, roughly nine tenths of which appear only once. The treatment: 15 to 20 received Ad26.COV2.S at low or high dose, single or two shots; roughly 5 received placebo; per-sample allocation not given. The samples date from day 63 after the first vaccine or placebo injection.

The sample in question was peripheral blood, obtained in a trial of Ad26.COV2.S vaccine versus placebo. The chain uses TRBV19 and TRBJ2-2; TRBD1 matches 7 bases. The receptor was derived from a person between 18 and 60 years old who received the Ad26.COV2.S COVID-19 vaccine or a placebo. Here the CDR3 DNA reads TGTGCCACCCAGGGGGCCGGGGAGCTGTTTTTT. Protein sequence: CATQGAGELFF.